This TCR beta chain was identified during a study of cytomegalovirus exposure and HLA in healthy donors. Overall study context: As an earlier analysis found, roughly 170 million T cells yielded 100 million to 130 million unique TCR beta sequences. Study-wide findings and caveats: The Asian-associated ancestry cluster reportedly had fewer N-insertions than the approximately 610-donor mean in a later analysis.

Germline CDR1 and CDR2: MNHEY and SVGAGI. This CDR3 has 13 residues. Trimming removed 0 bases from V and 8 bases from J, with 10 bases in between. As to this clone: The target antigen is unknown.

The PCR had 60 Vbeta and 13 Jbeta primers. In the study's own analysis: Tens of millions of unique TCR beta chains, 9.5 million to 11 million of them shared, were counted by a later analysis. Clones were sequenced by immunoSEQ multiplex PCR, and TCRdb holds only the in-frame ones, with some missing. V, J and clone size reflect that table, while D and trimming were determined from the DNA. The sample shows 80,000 to 100,000 clones, 80% to 90% of them seen only once. The chain couples TRBV6-5 to TRBJ1-1, with D possibly TRBD1 on 6 matching bases. The clonotype originates from a man aged 40-49 years in good health and CMV-seronegative. Input material: PBMCs. DNA of the CDR3: TGTGCCAGCAGTTACTCGGGACAAAAAGAAGCTTTCTTT. Amino acids: CASSYSGQKEAFF.